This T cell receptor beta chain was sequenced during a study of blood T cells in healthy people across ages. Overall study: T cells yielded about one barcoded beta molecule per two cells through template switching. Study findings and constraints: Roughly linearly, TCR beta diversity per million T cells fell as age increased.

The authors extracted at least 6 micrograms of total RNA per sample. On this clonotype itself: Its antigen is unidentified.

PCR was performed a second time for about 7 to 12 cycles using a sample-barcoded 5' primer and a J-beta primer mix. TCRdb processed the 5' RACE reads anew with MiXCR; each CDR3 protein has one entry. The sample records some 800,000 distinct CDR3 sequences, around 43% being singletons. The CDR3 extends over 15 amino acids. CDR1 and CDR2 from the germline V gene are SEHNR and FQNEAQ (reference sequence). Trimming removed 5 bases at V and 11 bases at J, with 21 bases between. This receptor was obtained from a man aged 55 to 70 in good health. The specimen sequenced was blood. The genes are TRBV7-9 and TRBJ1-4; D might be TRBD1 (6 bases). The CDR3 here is CASSGSDRASPKLFF. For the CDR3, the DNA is TGTGCCAGCAGCGGCTCGGACAGAGCCTCACCTAAACTGTTTTTT. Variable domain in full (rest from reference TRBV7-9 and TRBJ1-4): DTGVSQNPRHKITKRGQNVTFRCDPISEHNRLYWYRQTLGQGPEFLTYFQNEAQLEKSRLLSDRFSAERPKGSFSTLEIQRTEQGDSAMYLCASSGSDRASPKLFFGSGTQLSVL.